Listed here is a single TCR beta chain. Seattle researchers signed up patients amid active infection and tracked them longitudinally. This specimen belongs to a study of blood T cell repertoires in COVID-19. Study-wide context: COVID-19 samples, acute and convalescent, were from the United States, Italy and Spain. From T cells, B-cell-depleted T cells, or PBMCs came the material, which was cDNA or gDNA.

Some clones are missing from TCRdb's copy, which holds only in-frame ones; the method was immunoSEQ multiplex PCR. The sample lists 150,000 to 200,000 clones, 82% occurring once. The germline V gene has CDR1 SNHLY and CDR2 FYNNEI. The V end was cut by 5 bases, the J end by 1 base, with 5 bases between. The CDR3 contains 12 residues. Specimen: peripheral blood. V usage is TRBV2 and J usage is TRBJ1-1; the D is unclear. The clonotype comes from a middle-aged woman with COVID-19, enrolled during active disease. CDR3 loop: CASSFGNTEAFF. For the CDR3, the DNA is TGTGCCAGCAGTTTCGGGAACACTGAAGCTTTCTTT.